The source of this T cell receptor (beta chain) is a study of cytomegalovirus exposure and HLA in healthy donors. This clone turned up a few times. Trimming left V 4 bases short and J 4 bases short, with 24 bases between. This CDR3 region has 17 residues. Germline values: CDR1 SGHRS, CDR2 YFSETQ. With 60 Vbeta and 13 Jbeta primers, the PCR was carried out. TCRdb keeps only in-frame clones here, not all; method: immunoSEQ multiplex PCR. This repertoire shows about 210,000 clones, 75% to 80% found once; its top ten account for roughly 14%. The chain recombines TRBV5-1 with TRBJ2-7; TRBD2 is a possible D gene (6 bases). This sequence was found in a woman under 40 in good health and CMV-seropositive. Input material: PBMCs. Here the CDR3 reads CASSPRGDLGEMYEQYF. In nucleotides, the CDR3 is TGCGCCAGCAGCCCGCGAGGGGACTTGGGCGAAATGTACGAGCAGTACTTC.